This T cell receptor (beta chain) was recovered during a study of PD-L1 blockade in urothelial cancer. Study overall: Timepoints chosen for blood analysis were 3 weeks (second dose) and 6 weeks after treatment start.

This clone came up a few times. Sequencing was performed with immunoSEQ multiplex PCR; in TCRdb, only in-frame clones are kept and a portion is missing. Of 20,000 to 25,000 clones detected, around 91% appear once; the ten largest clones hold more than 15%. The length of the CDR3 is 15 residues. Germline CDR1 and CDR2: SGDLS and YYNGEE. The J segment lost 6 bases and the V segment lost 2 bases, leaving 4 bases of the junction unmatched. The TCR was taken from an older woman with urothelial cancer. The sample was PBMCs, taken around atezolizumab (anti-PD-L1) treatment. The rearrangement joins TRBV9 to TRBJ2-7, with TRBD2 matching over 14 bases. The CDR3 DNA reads TGTGCCAGCAGCGTGTCGACTAGCGGGAGGGCCGAGCAGTACTTC. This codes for CASSVSTSGRAEQYF.